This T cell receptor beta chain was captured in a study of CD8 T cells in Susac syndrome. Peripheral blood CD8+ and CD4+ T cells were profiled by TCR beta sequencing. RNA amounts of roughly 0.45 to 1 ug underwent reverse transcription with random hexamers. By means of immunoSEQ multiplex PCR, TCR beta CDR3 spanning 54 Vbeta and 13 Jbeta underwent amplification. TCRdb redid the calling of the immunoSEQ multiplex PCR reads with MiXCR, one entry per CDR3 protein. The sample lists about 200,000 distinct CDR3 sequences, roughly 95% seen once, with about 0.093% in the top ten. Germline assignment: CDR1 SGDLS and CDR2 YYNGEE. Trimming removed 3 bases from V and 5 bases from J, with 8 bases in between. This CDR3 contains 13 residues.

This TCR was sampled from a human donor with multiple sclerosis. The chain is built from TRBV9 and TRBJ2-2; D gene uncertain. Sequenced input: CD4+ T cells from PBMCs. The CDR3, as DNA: TGTGCCAGCAGCGGTAGGCCGACCGGGGAGCTGTTTTTT. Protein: CASSGRPTGELFF.